Each of the 8 T cell receptor beta chains below was sequenced from the same sample in a study of blood T cell repertoires in COVID-19. The protocol was immunoSEQ multiplex PCR, while the TCRdb copy is restricted to in-frame clones and leaves out a portion. The profile shows some 100,000 clones, under 90% of them singletons. Sequencing was carried out using peripheral blood. These receptors all come from a human donor in a cohort sampled during active COVID-19.

This clone was detected only a few times. Other DNA sequences in this sample translate to the same CDR3. The chain employs TRBV7-9 and TRBJ2-7; D may be TRBD2 (7 bases). The germline gives CDR1 SEHNR, CDR2 FQNEAQ (reference sequence). The CDR3 contains 12 residues. V lost 8 bases to trimming and J lost 1 base, with 9 bases between them. The CDR3 nucleotides are TGTGCCAGCCGGGGGGCATCCTACGAGCAGTACTTC. This codes for CASRGASYEQYF.

J is TRBJ2-1 and V is TRBV3-1 (or the pseudogene TRBV3-2); a weak D match, TRBD2 (5 bases). The ends were cut back, 1 base at V and 7 bases at J, with 11 bases in the middle. This CDR3 contains 14 residues. The germline V gene encodes CDR1 LGHDT and CDR2 YNNKEL (reference sequence). The CDR3 protein is CASSQGEFGNEQFF. In DNA form, the CDR3 reads TGTGCCAGCAGCCAAGGGGAGTTTGGTAATGAGCAGTTCTTC.

The chain carries TRBV7-2 and TRBJ2-1, with TRBD1 matching 8 bases. The CDR3 length is 13 residues. Trimming cost V 4 bases and J 4 bases; bases outside gene matches: 0. The germline gives CDR1 SGHTA, CDR2 FQGNSA. The CDR3: CASSWDRYNEQFF. The CDR3 region has the DNA TGTGCCAGCAGCTGGGACAGGTACAATGAGCAGTTCTTC.

This clone was detected only once. The V call is TRBV6-5, the J call TRBJ1-2; D is uncertain. The ends were cut back, 0 bases at V and 0 bases at J, with 5 bases in the middle. CDR3 size: 14 residues. Germline loops: CDR1 MNHEY, CDR2 SVGAGI. CDR3 coding DNA: TGTGCCAGCAGTTACTCGAGAGCTAACTATGGCTACACCTTC. It encodes CASSYSRANYGYTF.

The V gene is TRBV4-3, the J gene TRBJ2-7; 14 bases agree with TRBD2. In germline, CDR1 is LGHNA, CDR2 YSLEER. The V gene end was trimmed by 6 bases and the J gene end by 5 bases; junction bases not matched to a gene: 6. The CDR3 spans 15 residues. The CDR3 nucleotides are TGCGCCAGCAGTCGGGGACTAGCGGGAGCCCACGAGCAGTACTTC. Translation gives CASSRGLAGAHEQYF.

The rearrangement joins TRBV20-1 to TRBJ1-4, with TRBD1 identical over 8 bases. Germline V lookup: CDR1 DFQATT, CDR2 SNEGSKA (reference sequence). This CDR3 comprises 13 residues. J gave up 7 bases and V 3 bases, and 4 bases lay outside the gene matches. CDR3 DNA sequence: TGCAGTGCTAGTGGGACAGGTGTTGAAAAACTGTTTTTT. Protein: CSASGTGVEKLFF.

V is TRBV2 and J is TRBJ2-5; no reliable D call. From germline, CDR1 is SNHLY and CDR2 FYNNEI. This CDR3 has 15 amino acids. The V end was cut by 0 bases, the J end by 5 bases, with 13 bases between. CDR3 amino acids: CASSEATSSRETQYF. The CDR3, as DNA: TGTGCCAGCAGTGAAGCAACAAGCTCTAGGGAGACCCAGTACTTC.

The rearrangement uses TRBV18 and TRBJ1-1; unclear D gene. CDR1 is KGHSH, CDR2 LQKENI, per germline. V lost 3 bases and J lost 11, with 16 bases in between. The CDR3 is 13 residues long. The CDR3 here is CASSPVSPGLAFF. In DNA, the CDR3 is TGTGCCAGCTCACCCGTTAGCCCGGGGTTGGCTTTCTTT.